The 3 T cell receptor beta chains below come from one sample, sequenced in a study of cytomegalovirus exposure and HLA in healthy donors (dated by TCRdb to the late 2010s). Receptor libraries were prepared by the immunoSEQ multiplex PCR assay. A mixture of 60 forward primers for TCR Vbeta segments and 13 reverse primers for TCR Jbeta segments was used in the multiplex PCR. TCRdb provides this immuneACCESS table in a form limited to in-frame rearrangements. Some clones are lacking; in checked studies, under half of them reflect an unresolved V gene, and why the rest are absent is not known. This sample's table has entries for approximately 75,000 clones. About 0.83% of the sample is in the top ten clones. Sequencing was carried out using PBMCs. The receptors stem from a boy aged 5-17 years in good health and CMV-seronegative.

This chain joins TRBV11-2 and TRBJ1-3; D not resolved. Trimming left V 5 bases short and J 7 bases short, with 12 bases between. The CDR3 is made up of 13 amino acids. Germline CDR1 SGHAT, CDR2 FQNNGV. For the CDR3, the DNA is TGTGCCAGCAGCCCCGCAACCAGGAACACCATATATTTT. Translating gives CASSPATRNTIYF.

The chain recombines TRBV5-4 with TRBJ1-1, with 9 bases aligning to TRBD1. Germline V CDR1 and CDR2: SGHNT, YYREEE (reference sequence). CDR3 size: 14 residues. The V gene end was trimmed by 5 bases and the J gene end by 2 bases; junction bases not matched to a gene: 4. The DNA for the CDR3 is TGTGCCAGCAGTCCGACAGGGGGTAACACTGAAGCTTTCTTT. As protein: CASSPTGGNTEAFF. The whole variable domain, filled in from reference TRBV5-4 and TRBJ1-1, reads ETGVTQSPTHLIKTRGQQVTLRCSSQSGHNTVSWYQQALGQGPQFIFQYYREEENGRGNFPPRFSGLQFPNYSSELNVNALELDDSALYLCASSPTGGNTEAFFGQGTRLTVV.

This chain uses TRBV7-3 with TRBJ2-1; 12 nucleotides agree with TRBD2. The CDR3 is 15 amino acids. J gave up 9 bases and V 2 bases, and 5 bases lay outside the gene matches. Germline-derived CDR1 and CDR2 are SGHTA and FQGTGA. The CDR3 spells CASSLLAGGPSEQFF. DNA for the CDR3: TGTGCCAGCAGCTTACTAGCGGGAGGGCCTAGTGAGCAGTTCTTC.